Following are 15 T cell receptor beta chains from one sample sequenced in a study of blood T cell repertoires in COVID-19. Repertoires were generated with immunoSEQ multiplex PCR, while TCRdb's copy carries only in-frame clones and drops some. The sample contains about 110,000 clones, approximately 90% of which appear only once. Source material: peripheral blood. Receptor source: a man in his fifties or sixties with active or convalescent COVID-19.

The rearrangement uses TRBV9 and TRBJ2-5, with 13 bases lining up with TRBD2. The CDR3 loop spans 15 amino acids. V lost 2 bases and J lost 4; bases outside the gene matches: 2. The germline gives CDR1 SGDLS, CDR2 YYNGEE. CDR3 protein: CASSVRLAGGETQYF. The CDR3 coding sequence is TGTGCCAGCAGCGTCCGACTAGCGGGAGGAGAGACCCAGTACTTC.

J is TRBJ1-5 and V is TRBV5-4, with 10 bases aligning to TRBD1. The CDR3 sequence is 14 residues long. The V gene end was trimmed by 4 bases and the J gene end by 4 bases; junction bases not matched to a gene: 2. Germline lookup yields CDR1 SGHNT and CDR2 YYREEE (reference sequence). CDR3 DNA sequence: TGTGCCAGCAGCATGGGACAGGGGAATCAGCCCCAGCATTTT. Translated: CASSMGQGNQPQHF.

V and J are TRBV19 and TRBJ1-1; D is ambiguous. The V end was cut by 9 bases, the J end by 6 bases, with 23 bases between. The V gene's germline CDR1 is LNHDA and CDR2 SQIVND (reference sequence). The CDR3 has 15 amino acids. The DNA for the CDR3 is TGTGCCAGCGCCTCGCCAAGACGGGGTACAGCTGAAGCTTTCTTT. As protein: CASASPRRGTAEAFF.

The rearrangement links TRBV4-3 to TRBJ2-1; D unclear. CDR1 is LGHNA and CDR2 is YSLEER in the germline V gene. The germline V and J ends were trimmed by 0 bases and 6 bases, with 12 bases remaining between them. This CDR3 contains 15 residues. The CDR3 sequence is CASSQDIPLSNEQFF. The CDR3 nucleotides are TGCGCCAGCAGCCAAGATATCCCCCTCAGCAATGAGCAGTTCTTC.

This CDR3 reads CASSPPESTDTQYF. As DNA, the CDR3 is TGTGCCAGCTCACCACCGGAGAGTACAGATACGCAGTATTTT. The rearrangement uses TRBV18 and TRBJ2-3, with D hard to call. V was cut by 0 bases and J by 3 bases, with 7 bases left in between. Germline V gene data show CDR1 as KGHSH and CDR2 as LQKENI. The CDR3 runs to 14 residues.

The chain is built from TRBV6-4 and TRBJ1-1; D may be TRBD1 (6 bases). With 7 bases removed from V and 5 bases from J, the gap between germline ends came to 14 bases. The V gene's germline CDR1 is MRHNA and CDR2 SNTAGT. The length of the CDR3 is 13 residues. The CDR3 reads CASTSGEGTEAFF. The CDR3 nucleotides read TGTGCCAGCACCTCAGGGGAGGGGACTGAAGCTTTCTTT.

Notes on this clone: Other DNA variants within this sample encode the same CDR3. The chain combines TRBV5-1 with TRBJ1-1, with D possibly TRBD1 on 5 matching bases. Deletions cut 1 base from V and 5 bases from J, with 9 bases between. This CDR3 contains 13 residues. CDR1 and CDR2 from the germline V gene are SGHRS and YFSETQ. Here the CDR3 DNA reads TGCGCCAGCAGCTTGCGTGGGGGGACTGAAGCTTTCTTT. This sequence encodes CASSLRGGTEAFF.

This sequence joins TRBV4-3 and TRBJ1-2; D uncertain. Germline-derived CDR1 and CDR2 are LGHNA and YSLEER. The CDR3 totals 16 residues. V was shortened by 4 bases and J by 7 bases, with 22 bases between the two germline ends. The CDR3, as DNA: TGCGCCAGCAGCCTCTTAACAAGACCGGAGGGCTTTGGCTACACCTTC. Amino acid sequence: CASSLLTRPEGFGYTF.

This rearrangement joins TRBV28 to TRBJ1-6, with no clear D. Germline V gives CDR1 MDHEN, CDR2 SYDVKM. The V end lost 7 bases, the J end lost 10 bases, and 20 bases lay between the germline ends. The CDR3 contains 15 residues. The CDR3 loop is CASTKDRGLRSPLHF. CDR3 nucleotide sequence: TGTGCCAGCACCAAGGACCGGGGTTTAAGGTCACCCCTCCACTTT.

The chain carries TRBV10-2 and TRBJ1-2; weak D call: TRBD1 (5 bases). Trimming cost V 6 bases and J 7 bases, with 12 bases left between them. The germline CDR1 and CDR2 sequences are WSHSY and SAAADI. The CDR3 has 12 residues. Here the CDR3 reads CASRAGSSGYTF. The CDR3 coding sequence is TGCGCCAGCAGGGCAGGGTCAAGTGGCTACACCTTC.

The chain combines TRBV19 with TRBJ2-3; 8 positions match TRBD1. There are 13 residues in the CDR3. Germline values: CDR1 LNHDA, CDR2 SQIVND (reference sequence). J was trimmed by 5 bases and V by 9 bases; bases with no gene match: 7. CDR3 DNA sequence: TGTGCCAGCACAGGACAGGGAGGAGATACGCAGTATTTT. Protein: CASTGQGGDTQYF. The variable domain in full, with the rest retrieved from reference TRBV19 and TRBJ2-3, is DGGITQSPKYLFRKEGQNVTLSCEQNLNHDAMYWYRQDPGQGLRLIYYSQIVNDFQKGDIAEGYSVSREKKESFPLTVTSAQKNPTAFYLCASTGQGGDTQYFGPGTRLTVL.

The rearrangement uses TRBV27 and TRBJ1-1; 8 bases are shared with TRBD1. CDR1 and CDR2 (germline): MNHEY, SMNVEV (reference sequence). This CDR3 contains 16 residues. V dropped 5 bases and J dropped 1; count of bases not matched to a gene: 9. Written as DNA, the CDR3 is TGTGCCAGCAGTCCGGGGGGACAGGAGGGGAACACTGAAGCTTTCTTT. Protein sequence: CASSPGGQEGNTEAFF.

The chain couples TRBV9 to TRBJ2-7; D may be TRBD1 (6 bases). Germline CDR1 SGDLS, CDR2 YYNGEE. The CDR3 contains 15 residues. Deletions cut 0 bases from V and 4 bases from J, with 14 bases between. Written as DNA, the CDR3 is TGTGCCAGCAGCGTAGTTGGGACACCGGAATACGAGCAGTACTTC. Protein product: CASSVVGTPEYEQYF.

The chain has TRBV2 and TRBJ2-7, with no clear D. Looked up from germline, CDR1 is SNHLY and CDR2 is FYNNEI. The CDR3 has 14 residues. Trimming took off 5 bases at V and 0 bases at J, with 11 bases between the two ends. Written as DNA, the CDR3 is TGTGCCAGCAGTTCGGCGGCTATCTCCTACGAGCAGTACTTC. Translating gives CASSSAAISYEQYF.

The chain's CDR3 is CASSFTTGDHNEQFF. CDR3 sequence (DNA): TGTGCCAGCAGCTTCACGACAGGGGACCACAATGAGCAGTTCTTC. J is TRBJ2-1 and V is TRBV11-2; 8 bases agree with TRBD1. V dropped 3 bases and J dropped 5; count of bases not matched to a gene: 6. The CDR3 is made up of 15 amino acids. Per the germline V gene, CDR1 is SGHAT and CDR2 is FQNNGV.